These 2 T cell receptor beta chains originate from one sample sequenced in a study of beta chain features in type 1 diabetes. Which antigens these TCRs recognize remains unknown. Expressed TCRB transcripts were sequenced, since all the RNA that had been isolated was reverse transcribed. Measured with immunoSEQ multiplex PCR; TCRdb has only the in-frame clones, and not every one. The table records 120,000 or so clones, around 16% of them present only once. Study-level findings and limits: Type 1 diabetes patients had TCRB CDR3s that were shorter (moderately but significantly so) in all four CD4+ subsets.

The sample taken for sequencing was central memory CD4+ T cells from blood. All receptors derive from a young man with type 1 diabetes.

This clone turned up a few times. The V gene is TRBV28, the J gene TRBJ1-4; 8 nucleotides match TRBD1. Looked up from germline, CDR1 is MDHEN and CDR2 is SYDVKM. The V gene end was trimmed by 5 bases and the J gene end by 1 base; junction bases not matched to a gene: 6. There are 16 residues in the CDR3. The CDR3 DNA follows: TGTGCCAGCAGTCCACCGGACAGGGAAACTAATGAAAAACTGTTTTTT. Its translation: CASSPPDRETNEKLFF.

The CDR3 here is CASSPDSDYGYTF. The CDR3 coding sequence is TGTGCCAGCAGTCCAGACAGTGACTATGGCTACACCTTC. The rearrangement uses TRBV11-1 and TRBJ1-2, with D maybe TRBD1 (5 bases). Trimming removed 6 bases at V and 3 bases at J, with 11 bases between. Germline V lookup: CDR1 SGHAT, CDR2 FQDESV (reference sequence). This CDR3 comprises 13 residues.